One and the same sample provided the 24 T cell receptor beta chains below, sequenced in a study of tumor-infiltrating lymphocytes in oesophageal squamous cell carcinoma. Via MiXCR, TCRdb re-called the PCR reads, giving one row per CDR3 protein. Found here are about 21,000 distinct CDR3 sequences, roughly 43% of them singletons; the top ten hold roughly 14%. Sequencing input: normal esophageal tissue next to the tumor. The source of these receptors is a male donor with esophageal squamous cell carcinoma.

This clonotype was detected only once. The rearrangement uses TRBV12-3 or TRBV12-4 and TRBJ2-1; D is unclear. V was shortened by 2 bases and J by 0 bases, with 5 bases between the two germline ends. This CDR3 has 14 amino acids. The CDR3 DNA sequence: TGTGCCAGCAGTTTAAGGAGCTCCTACAATGAGCAGTTCTTC. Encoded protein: CASSLRSSYNEQFF.

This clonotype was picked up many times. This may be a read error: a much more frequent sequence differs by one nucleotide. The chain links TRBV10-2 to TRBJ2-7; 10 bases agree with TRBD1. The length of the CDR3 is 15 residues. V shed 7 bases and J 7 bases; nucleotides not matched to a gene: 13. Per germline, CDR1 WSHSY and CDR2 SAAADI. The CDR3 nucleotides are TGCGCCAGCATAGGAGACAGGGGGCTTAGGGATGAGCAGTACTTC. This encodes CASIGDRGLRDEQYF.

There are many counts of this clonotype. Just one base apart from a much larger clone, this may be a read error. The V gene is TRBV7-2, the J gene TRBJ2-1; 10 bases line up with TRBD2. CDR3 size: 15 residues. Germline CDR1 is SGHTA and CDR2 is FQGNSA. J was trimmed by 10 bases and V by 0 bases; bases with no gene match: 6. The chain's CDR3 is CASSLASGGTYEQFF. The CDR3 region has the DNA TGTGCCAGCAGCTTAGCTAGCGGGGGGACCTACGAGCAGTTCTTC.

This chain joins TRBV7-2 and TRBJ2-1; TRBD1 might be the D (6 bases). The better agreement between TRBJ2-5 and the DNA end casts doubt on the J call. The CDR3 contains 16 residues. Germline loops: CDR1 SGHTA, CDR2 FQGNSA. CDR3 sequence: CASSNPRTAGQETQYF. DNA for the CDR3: TGTGCCAGCAGCAACCCAAGGACAGCCGGTCAAGAGACCCAGTACTTC.

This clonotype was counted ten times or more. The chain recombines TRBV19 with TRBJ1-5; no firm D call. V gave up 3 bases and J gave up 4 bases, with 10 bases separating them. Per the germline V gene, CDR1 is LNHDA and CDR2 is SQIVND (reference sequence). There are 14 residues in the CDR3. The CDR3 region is CASSMGQRNQPQHF. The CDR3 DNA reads TGTGCCAGTAGTATGGGCCAGAGAAATCAGCCCCAGCATTTT.

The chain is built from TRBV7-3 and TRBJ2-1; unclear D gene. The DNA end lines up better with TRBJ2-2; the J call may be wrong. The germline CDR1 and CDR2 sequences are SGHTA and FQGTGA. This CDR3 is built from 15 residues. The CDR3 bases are TGTGCCAGCAGCTTAACGCGGCAGACCACCGGGGAGCTGTTTTTT. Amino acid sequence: CASSLTRQTTGELFF.

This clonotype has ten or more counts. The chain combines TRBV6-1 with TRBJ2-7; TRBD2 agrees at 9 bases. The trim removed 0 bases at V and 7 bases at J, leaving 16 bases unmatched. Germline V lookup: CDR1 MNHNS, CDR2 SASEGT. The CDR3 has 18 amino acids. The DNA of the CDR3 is TGTGCCAGCAGTGAAGCCCGTGGTCCTAGCGGGATGAGCCATGAGCAGTACTTC. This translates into CASSEARGPSGMSHEQYF.

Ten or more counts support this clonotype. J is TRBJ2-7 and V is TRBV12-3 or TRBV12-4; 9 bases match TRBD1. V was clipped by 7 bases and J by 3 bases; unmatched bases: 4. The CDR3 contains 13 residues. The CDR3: CASKRTGDYEQYF. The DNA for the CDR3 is TGTGCCAGCAAAAGGACAGGGGACTACGAGCAGTACTTC.

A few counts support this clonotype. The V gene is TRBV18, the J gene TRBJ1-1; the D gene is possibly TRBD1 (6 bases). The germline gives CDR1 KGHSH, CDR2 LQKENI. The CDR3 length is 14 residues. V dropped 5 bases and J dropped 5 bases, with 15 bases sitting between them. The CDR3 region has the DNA TGTGCCAGCTCAGGGACCAGGGGAGCGACTGAAGCTTTCTTT. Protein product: CASSGTRGATEAFF.

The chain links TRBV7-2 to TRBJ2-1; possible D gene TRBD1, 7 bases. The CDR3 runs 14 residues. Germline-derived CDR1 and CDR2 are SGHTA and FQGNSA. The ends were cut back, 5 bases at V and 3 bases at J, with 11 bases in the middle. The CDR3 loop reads CASSLQGGYNEQFF. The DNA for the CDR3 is TGTGCCAGCAGCCTCCAGGGGGGCTACAATGAGCAGTTCTTC. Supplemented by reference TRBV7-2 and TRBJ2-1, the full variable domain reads GAGVSQSPSNKVTEKGKDVELRCDPISGHTALYWYRQSLGQGLEFLIYFQGNSAPDKSGLPSDRFSAERTGGSVSTLTIQRTQQEDSAVYLCASSLQGGYNEQFFGPGTRLTVL.

DNA of the CDR3: TGTGCCAGCAGCTTATTAAGGACGGGAGGAGAGACCCAGTACTTC. Its protein product is CASSLLRTGGETQYF. The gene calls are TRBV7-8 and TRBJ2-5, with TRBD2 matching over 7 bases. The CDR3 runs 15 residues. Germline assignment: CDR1 SGHVS and CDR2 FQNEAQ. Trimming removed 2 bases from V and 4 bases from J; junction bases left unmatched: 7.

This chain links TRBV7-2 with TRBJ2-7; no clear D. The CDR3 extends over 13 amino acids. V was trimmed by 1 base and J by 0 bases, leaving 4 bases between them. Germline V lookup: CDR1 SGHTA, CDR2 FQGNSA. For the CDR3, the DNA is TGTGCCAGCAGCTTAGGGTACTCCTACGAGCAGTACTTC. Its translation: CASSLGYSYEQYF.

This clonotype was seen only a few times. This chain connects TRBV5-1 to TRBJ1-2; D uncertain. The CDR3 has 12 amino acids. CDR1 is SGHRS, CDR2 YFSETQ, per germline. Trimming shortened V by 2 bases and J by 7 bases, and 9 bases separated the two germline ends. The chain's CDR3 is CASSFSSRGYTF. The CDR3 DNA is TGCGCCAGCAGCTTCAGCTCGCGTGGCTACACCTTC.

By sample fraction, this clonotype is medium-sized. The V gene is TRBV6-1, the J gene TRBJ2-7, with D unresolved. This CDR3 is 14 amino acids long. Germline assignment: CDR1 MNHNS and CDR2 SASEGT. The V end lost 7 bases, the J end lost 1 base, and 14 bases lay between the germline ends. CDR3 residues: CASTPGLQSYEQYF. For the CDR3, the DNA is TGTGCCAGCACCCCGGGCCTACAGTCCTACGAGCAGTACTTC.

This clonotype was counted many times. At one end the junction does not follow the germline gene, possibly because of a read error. The CDR3 reads CASSLGGAHNEQFF. The DNA for the CDR3 is TGCGCCAGCAGTTTGGGGGGGGCCCACAATGAGCAGTTCTTC. V is TRBV5-1 and J is TRBJ2-1; D perhaps matches TRBD2 (7 bases). This CDR3 comprises 14 residues. CDR1 is SGHRS and CDR2 is YFSETQ in the germline V gene. Full variable domain (outside the CDR3, taken from reference TRBV5-1 and TRBJ2-1): KAGVTQTPRYLIKTRGQQVTLSCSPISGHRSVSWYQQTPGQGLQFLFEYFSETQRNKGNFPGRFSGRQFSNSRSEMNVSTLELGDSALYLCASSLGGAHNEQFFGPGTRLTVL.

CDR3 nucleotides: TGTGCCAGCACCCCACGGGGGAGGGAGTTCGCAGATACGCAGTACTTC. It codes for CASTPRGREFADTQYF. The chain couples TRBV6-1 to TRBJ2-1; TRBD2 matches 7 bases. The DNA end is a closer match to TRBJ2-7, so the J assignment may be wrong. The CDR3 is made up of 16 amino acids. Per the germline V gene, CDR1 is MNHNS and CDR2 is SASEGT.

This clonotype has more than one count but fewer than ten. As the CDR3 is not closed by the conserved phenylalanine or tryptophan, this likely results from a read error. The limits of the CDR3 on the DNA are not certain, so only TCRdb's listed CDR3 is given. The CDR3 reads CASSLVGGRANYGYTFGS. The chain recombines TRBV7-2 with TRBJ2-7; the table's D call of TRBD2 was not tested on the DNA. Germline values: CDR1 SGHTA, CDR2 FQGNSA. Counting both end residues, the CDR3 totals 18 amino acids.

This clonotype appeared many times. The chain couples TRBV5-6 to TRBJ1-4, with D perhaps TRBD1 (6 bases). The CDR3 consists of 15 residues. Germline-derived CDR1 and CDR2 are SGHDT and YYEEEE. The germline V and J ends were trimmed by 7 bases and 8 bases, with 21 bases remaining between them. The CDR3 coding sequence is TGTGCCAGCGGAACGGTGGGGGGGCTGGGAGAAAAACTGTTTTTT. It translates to CASGTVGGLGEKLFF.

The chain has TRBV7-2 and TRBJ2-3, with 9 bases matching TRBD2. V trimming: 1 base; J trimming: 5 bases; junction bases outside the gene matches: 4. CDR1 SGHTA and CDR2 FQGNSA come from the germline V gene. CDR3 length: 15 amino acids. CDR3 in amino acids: CASSLVAGGGDTQYF. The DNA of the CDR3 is TGTGCCAGCAGCTTAGTTGCGGGAGGGGGAGATACGCAGTATTTT.

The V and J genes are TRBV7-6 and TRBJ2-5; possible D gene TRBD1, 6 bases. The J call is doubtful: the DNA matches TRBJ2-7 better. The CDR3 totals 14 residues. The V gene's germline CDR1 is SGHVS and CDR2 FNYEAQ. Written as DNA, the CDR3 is TGTGCCAGCAGCTTAAGGGACAAAGTTAACGAGCAGTACTTC. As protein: CASSLRDKVNEQYF.

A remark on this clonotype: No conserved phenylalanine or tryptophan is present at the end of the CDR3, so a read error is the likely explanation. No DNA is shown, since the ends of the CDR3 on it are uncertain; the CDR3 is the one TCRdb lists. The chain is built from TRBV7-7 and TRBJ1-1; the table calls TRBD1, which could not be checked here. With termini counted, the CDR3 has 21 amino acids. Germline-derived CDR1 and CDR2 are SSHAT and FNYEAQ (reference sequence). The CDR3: CASSLANRGDGLVISPSILVM.

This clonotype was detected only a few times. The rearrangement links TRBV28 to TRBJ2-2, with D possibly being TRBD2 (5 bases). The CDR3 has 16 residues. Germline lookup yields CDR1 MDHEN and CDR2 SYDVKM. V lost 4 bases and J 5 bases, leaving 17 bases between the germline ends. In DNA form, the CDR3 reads TGTGCCAGCAGTTCCCCCGGACTCTATTATACCGGGGAGCTGTTTTTT. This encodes CASSSPGLYYTGELFF.

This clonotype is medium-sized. In nucleotides, the CDR3 is TGTGCCAGCAGGAAACTACAGGGCCGCACAGATACGCAGTATTTT. It translates to CASRKLQGRTDTQYF. The chain employs TRBV6-1 and TRBJ2-3; tentative D call: TRBD1 (6 bases). Germline CDR1 MNHNS, CDR2 SASEGT. The CDR3 runs to 15 residues. Trimming took off 6 bases at V and 1 base at J, with 14 bases between the two ends.

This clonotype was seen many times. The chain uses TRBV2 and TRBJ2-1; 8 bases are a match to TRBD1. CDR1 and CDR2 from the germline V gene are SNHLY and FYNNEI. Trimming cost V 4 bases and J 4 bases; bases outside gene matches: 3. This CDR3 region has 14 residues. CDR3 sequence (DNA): TGTGCCAGCAGTGCCCGGGACAGGTACAATGAGCAGTTCTTC. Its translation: CASSARDRYNEQFF.